The subject of this entry is one T cell receptor beta chain. The data were produced by immunoSEQ multiplex PCR, yet TCRdb's version contains in-frame clones alone and is incomplete. The sample lists around 80,000 clones; around 94% were seen once. The entry originates in a study of technical replicates of blood from a few donors. This CDR3 has 15 residues. The germline CDR1 and CDR2 sequences are MNHNS and SASEGT. V lost 5 bases, J lost 2 bases, and 14 bases lay in between. V is TRBV6-1 and J is TRBJ2-3, with D unresolved. The source is a human donor in good health. Sequenced input: T cells isolated from PBMCs. The CDR3 reads CASSPTSIHTDTQYF. DNA for the CDR3: TGTGCCAGCAGTCCCACCTCTATTCACACAGATACGCAGTATTTT.